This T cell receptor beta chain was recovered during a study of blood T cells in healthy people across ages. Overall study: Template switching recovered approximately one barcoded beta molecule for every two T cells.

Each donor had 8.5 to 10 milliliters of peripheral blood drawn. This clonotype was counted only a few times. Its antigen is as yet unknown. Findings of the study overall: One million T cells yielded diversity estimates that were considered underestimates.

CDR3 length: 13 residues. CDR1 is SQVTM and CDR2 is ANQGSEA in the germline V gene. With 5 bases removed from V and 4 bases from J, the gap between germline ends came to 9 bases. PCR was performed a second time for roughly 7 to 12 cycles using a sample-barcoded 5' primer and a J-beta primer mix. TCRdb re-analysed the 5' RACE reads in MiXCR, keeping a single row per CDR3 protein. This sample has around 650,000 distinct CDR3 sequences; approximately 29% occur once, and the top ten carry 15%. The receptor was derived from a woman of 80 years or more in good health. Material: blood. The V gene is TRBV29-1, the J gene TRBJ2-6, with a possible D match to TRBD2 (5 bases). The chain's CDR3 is CSVRGPGANVLTF. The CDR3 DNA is TGCAGCGTTCGAGGGCCCGGGGCCAACGTCCTGACTTTC.